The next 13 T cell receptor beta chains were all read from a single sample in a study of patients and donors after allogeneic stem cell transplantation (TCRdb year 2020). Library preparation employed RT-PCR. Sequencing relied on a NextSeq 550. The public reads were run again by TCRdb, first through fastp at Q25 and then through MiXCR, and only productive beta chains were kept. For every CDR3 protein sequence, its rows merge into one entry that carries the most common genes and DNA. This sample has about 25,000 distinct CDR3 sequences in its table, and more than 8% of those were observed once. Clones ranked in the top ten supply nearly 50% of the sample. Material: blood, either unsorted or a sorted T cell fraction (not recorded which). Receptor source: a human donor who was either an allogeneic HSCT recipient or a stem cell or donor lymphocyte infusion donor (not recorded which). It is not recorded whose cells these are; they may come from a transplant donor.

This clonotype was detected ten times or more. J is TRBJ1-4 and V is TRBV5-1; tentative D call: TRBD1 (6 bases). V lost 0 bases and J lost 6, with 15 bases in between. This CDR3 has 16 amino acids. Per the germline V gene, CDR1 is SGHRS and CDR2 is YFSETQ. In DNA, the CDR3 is TGCGCCAGCAGCTTGGCTGGGGGCGAGTGGGATGAAAAACTGTTTTTT. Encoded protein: CASSLAGGEWDEKLFF.

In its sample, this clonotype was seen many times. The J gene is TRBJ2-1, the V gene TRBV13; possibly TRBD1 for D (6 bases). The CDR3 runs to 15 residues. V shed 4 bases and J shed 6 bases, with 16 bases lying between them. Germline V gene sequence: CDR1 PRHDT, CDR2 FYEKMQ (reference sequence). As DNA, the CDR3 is TGTGCCAGCAGCTATCGGACAGCATTCAGCAATGAGCAGTTCTTC. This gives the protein CASSYRTAFSNEQFF.

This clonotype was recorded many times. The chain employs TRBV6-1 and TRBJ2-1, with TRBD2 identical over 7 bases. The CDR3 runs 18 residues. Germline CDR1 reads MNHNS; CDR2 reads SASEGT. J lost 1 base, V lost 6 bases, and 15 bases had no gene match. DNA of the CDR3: TGTGCCAGCAGGGCTTCGGGCTTAGCGGGCGATTCCTACAATGAGCAGTTCTTC. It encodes CASRASGLAGDSYNEQFF.

CDR3 in amino acids: CASSISRRVNQPQHF. The CDR3 nucleotides are TGTGCCAGTAGTATATCCCGCCGGGTGAATCAGCCCCAGCATTTT. This chain joins TRBV19 and TRBJ1-5; D gene uncertain. Germline CDR1 reads LNHDA; CDR2 reads SQIVND (reference sequence). CDR3 length equals 15 residues. Trimming removed 2 bases from V and 4 bases from J, with 12 bases in between.

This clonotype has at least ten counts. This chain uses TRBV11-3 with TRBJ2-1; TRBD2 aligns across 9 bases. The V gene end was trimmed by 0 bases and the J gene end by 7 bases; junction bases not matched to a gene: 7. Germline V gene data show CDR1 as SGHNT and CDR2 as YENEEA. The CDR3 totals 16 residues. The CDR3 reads CASSLEGGGASNEQFF. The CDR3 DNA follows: TGTGCCAGCAGCTTAGAGGGCGGGGGGGCGAGTAATGAGCAGTTCTTC.

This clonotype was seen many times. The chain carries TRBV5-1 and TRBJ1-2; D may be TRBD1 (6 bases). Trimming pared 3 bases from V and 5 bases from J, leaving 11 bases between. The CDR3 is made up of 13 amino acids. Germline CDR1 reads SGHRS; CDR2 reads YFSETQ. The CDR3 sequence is CASSWTALYGYTF. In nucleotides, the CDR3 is TGCGCCAGCAGCTGGACAGCCCTGTATGGCTACACCTTC.

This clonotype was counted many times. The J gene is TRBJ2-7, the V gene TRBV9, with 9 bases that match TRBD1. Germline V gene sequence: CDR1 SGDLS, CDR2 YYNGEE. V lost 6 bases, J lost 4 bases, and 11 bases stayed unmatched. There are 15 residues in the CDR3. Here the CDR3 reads CASNPTGGAQYEQYF. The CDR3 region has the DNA TGTGCCAGCAACCCTACAGGGGGCGCTCAATACGAGCAGTACTTC. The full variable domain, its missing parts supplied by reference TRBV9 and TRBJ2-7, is DSGVTQTPKHLITATGQRVTLRCSPRSGDLSVYWYQQSLDQGLQFLIQYYNGEERAKGNILERFSAQQFPDLHSELNLSSLELGDSALYFCASNPTGGAQYEQYFGPGTRLTVT.

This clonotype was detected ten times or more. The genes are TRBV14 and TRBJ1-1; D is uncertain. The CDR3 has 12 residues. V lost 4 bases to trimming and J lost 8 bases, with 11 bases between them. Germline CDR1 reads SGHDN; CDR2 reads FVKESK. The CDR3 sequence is CASSLLAPEAFF. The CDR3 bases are TGTGCCAGCAGCCTACTCGCCCCCGAAGCTTTCTTT. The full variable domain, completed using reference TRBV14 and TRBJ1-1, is EAGVTQFPSHSVIEKGQTVTLRCDPISGHDNLYWYRRVMGKEIKFLLHFVKESKQDESGMPNNRFLAERTGGTYSTLKVQPAELEDSGVYFCASSLLAPEAFFGQGTRLTVV.

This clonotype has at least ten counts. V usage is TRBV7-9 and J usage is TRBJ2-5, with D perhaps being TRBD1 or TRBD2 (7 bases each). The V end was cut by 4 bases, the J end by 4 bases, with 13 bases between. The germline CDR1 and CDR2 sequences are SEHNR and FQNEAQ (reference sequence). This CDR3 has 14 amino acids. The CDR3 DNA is TGTGCCAGCAGCTCAACAGGGGAGGGAGAGACCCAGTACTTC. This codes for CASSSTGEGETQYF.

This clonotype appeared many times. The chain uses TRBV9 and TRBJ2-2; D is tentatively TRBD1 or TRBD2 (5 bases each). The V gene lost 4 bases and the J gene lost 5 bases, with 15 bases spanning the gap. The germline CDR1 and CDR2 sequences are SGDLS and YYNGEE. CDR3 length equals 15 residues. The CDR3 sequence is CASSSGTWGTGELFF. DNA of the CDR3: TGTGCCAGCAGCTCCGGGACCTGGGGGACCGGGGAGCTGTTTTTT. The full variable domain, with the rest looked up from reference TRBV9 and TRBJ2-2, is DSGVTQTPKHLITATGQRVTLRCSPRSGDLSVYWYQQSLDQGLQFLIQYYNGEERAKGNILERFSAQQFPDLHSELNLSSLELGDSALYFCASSSGTWGTGELFFGEGSRLTVL.

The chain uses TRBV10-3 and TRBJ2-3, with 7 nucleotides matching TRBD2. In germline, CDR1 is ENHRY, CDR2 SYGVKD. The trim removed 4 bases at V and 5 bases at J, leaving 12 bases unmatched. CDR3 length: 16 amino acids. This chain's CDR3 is CAISALGAGELDTQYF. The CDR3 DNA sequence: TGTGCCATCAGTGCCCTAGGGGCGGGAGAATTAGATACGCAGTATTTT.

The chain's CDR3 is CASKIRVNSNQPQHF. The CDR3, as DNA: TGTGCCAGTAAGATAAGGGTGAATAGCAATCAGCCCCAGCATTTT. This chain links TRBV19 with TRBJ1-5; D remains unclear. Germline CDR1 is LNHDA and CDR2 is SQIVND (reference sequence). CDR3 length: 15 residues. The V gene lost 7 bases and the J gene lost 0 bases, with 13 bases spanning the gap.

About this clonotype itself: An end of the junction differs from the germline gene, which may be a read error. CDR3 region: CASSEGAGDYYEQYF. The CDR3 nucleotides are TGTGCCAGCAGCGAAGGGGCTGGAGATTACTACGAGCAGTACTTC. The V gene is TRBV2, the J gene TRBJ2-7; D possibly corresponds to TRBD1 (5 bases). Germline assignment: CDR1 SNHLY and CDR2 FYNNEI. This CDR3 has 15 residues.